The source of this T cell receptor (beta chain) is a study of blood T cell repertoires in COVID-19. The protocol was immunoSEQ multiplex PCR, while the TCRdb copy is restricted to in-frame clones and leaves out a portion. Of around 100,000 clones detected, roughly nine tenths appear once; the ten largest clones hold less than 40%. This clone appeared a few times. V was pared by 4 bases and J by 11 bases, with 22 bases between. The CDR3 totals 15 residues. CDR1 is SGHKS and CDR2 is YYEKEE in the germline V gene (reference sequence). The V gene is TRBV5-5, the J gene TRBJ1-5, with D possibly being TRBD1 (5 bases). The TCR originated in a woman aged 80 or older with acute or convalescent COVID-19. The sample comprised peripheral blood. CDR3 coding DNA: TGTGCCAGCAGCCAGGGTTTGGCCTATAATCGGGCCCAGCATTTT. Translation: CASSQGLAYNRAQHF.